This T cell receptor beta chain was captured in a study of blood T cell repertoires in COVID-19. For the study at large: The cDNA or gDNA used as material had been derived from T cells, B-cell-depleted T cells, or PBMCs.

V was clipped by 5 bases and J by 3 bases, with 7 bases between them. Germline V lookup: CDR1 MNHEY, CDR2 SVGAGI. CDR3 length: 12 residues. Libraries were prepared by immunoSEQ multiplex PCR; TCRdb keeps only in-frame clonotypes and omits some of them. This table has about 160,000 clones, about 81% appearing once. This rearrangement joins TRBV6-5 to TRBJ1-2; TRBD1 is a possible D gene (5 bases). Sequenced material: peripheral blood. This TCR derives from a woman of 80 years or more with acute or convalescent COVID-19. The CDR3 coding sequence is TGTGCCAGCAGTCAGGGATACTATGGCTACACCTTC. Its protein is CASSQGYYGYTF.